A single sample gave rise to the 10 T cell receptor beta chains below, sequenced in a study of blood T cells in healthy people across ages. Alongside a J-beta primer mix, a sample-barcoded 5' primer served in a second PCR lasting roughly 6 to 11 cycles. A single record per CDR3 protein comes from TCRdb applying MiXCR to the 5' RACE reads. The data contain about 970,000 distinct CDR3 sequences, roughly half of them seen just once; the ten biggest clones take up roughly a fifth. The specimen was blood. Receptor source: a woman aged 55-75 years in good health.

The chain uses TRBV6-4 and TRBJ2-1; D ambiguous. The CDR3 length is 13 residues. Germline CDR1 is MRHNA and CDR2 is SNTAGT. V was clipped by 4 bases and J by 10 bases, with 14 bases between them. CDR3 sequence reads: CASSVEIRREQFF. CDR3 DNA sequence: TGTGCCAGCAGTGTCGAAATTCGACGGGAGCAGTTCTTC.

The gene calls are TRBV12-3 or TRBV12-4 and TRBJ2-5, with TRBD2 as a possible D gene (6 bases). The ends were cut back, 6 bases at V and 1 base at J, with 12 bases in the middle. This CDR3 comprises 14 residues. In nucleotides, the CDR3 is TGTGCCAGCAGACAAGCGGGCTTCCAAGAGACCCAGTACTTC. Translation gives CASRQAGFQETQYF.

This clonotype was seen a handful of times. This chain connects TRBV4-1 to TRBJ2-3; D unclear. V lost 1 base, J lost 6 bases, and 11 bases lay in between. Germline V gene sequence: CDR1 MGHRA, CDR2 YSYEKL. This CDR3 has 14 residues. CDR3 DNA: TGCGCCAGCAGCCAAGTATCGAGTTCCGATACGCAGTATTTT. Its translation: CASSQVSSSDTQYF.

This chain's CDR3 is CASRPQGVNEKLFF. Here the CDR3 DNA reads TGTGCCAGCAGACCACAGGGGGTTAATGAAAAACTGTTTTTT. The genes are TRBV11-2 and TRBJ1-4; 8 bases align to TRBD1. Germline CDR1 and CDR2: SGHAT and FQNNGV. The CDR3 is 14 residues long. The V gene end was trimmed by 6 bases and the J gene end by 4 bases; junction bases not matched to a gene: 4.

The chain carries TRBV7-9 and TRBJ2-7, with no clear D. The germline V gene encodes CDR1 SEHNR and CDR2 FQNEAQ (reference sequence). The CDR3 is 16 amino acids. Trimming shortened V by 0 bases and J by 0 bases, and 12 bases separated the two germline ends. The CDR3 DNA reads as TGTGCCAGCAGCTTAGCGGTGTTGTGGGTCTCCTACGAGCAGTACTTC. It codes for CASSLAVLWVSYEQYF.

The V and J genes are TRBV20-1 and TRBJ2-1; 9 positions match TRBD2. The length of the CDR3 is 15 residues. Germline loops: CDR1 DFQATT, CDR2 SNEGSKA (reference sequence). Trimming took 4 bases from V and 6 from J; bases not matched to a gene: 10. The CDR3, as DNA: TGCAGTGCTAAAAGACTAGCGGCAGAAACCAATGAGCAGTTCTTC. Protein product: CSAKRLAAETNEQFF.

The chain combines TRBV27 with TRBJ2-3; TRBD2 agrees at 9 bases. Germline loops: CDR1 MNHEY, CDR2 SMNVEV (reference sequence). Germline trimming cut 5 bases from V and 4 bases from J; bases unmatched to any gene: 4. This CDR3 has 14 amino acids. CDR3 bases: TGTGCCAGCAGTAATCGACTAGCGGCAGATACGCAGTATTTT. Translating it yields CASSNRLAADTQYF.

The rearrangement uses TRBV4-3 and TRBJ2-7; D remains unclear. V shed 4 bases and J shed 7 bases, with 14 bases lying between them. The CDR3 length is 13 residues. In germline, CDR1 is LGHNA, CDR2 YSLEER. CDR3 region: CASSPKRIGEQYF. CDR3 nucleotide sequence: TGCGCCAGCAGCCCAAAACGAATAGGTGAGCAGTACTTC.

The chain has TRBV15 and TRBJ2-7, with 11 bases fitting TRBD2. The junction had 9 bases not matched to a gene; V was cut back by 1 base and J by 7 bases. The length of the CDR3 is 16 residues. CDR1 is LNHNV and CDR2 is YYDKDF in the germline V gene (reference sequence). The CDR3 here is CATSRALAGVGNEQYF. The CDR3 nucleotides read TGTGCCACCAGCAGAGCACTAGCGGGAGTGGGCAATGAGCAGTACTTC. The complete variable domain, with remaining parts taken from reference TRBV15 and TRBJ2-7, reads DAMVIQNPRYQVTQFGKPVTLSCSQTLNHNVMYWYQQKSSQAPKLLFHYYDKDFNNEADTPDNFQSRRPNTSFCFLDIRSPGLGDTAMYLCATSRALAGVGNEQYFGPGTRLTVT.

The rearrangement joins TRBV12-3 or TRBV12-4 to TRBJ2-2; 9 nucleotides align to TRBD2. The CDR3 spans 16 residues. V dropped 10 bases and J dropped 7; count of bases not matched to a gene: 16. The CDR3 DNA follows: TGTGCCATTCCAGCCCAGCGGGAGGAGCTTGTCGGGGAGCTGTTTTTT. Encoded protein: CAIPAQREELVGELFF.